This record concerns one T cell receptor beta chain sequence. What it binds is unknown. The CDR3 totals 15 residues. Trimming shortened V by 2 bases and J by 4 bases, and 12 bases separated the two germline ends. Germline V lookup: CDR1 MDHEN, CDR2 SYDVKM. This entry comes from a study of esophageal squamous cell carcinoma under preoperative chemotherapy. Regarding the study as a whole: After treatment, tumor-infiltrating lymphocytes apparently came partly from blood T cells.

MiXCR was run by TCRdb on the PCR reads, yielding one entry per CDR3 protein. This table holds 32,000 or so distinct CDR3 sequences, approximately 51% found once. Time point noted: after preoperative PTX-NDP chemotherapy. Patients received paclitaxel-nedaplatin as preoperative chemotherapy before surgery. This chain uses TRBV28 with TRBJ1-5; a possible D gene is TRBD1 (5 bases). This clonotype originated in a human donor with esophageal squamous cell carcinoma. The donor label of this sample is uncertain. This specimen was taken from a patient given preoperative chemotherapy. The CDR3 protein is CASSLVAGINQPQHF. CDR3 nucleotide sequence: TGTGCCAGCAGTTTAGTCGCAGGGATTAATCAGCCCCAGCATTTT.